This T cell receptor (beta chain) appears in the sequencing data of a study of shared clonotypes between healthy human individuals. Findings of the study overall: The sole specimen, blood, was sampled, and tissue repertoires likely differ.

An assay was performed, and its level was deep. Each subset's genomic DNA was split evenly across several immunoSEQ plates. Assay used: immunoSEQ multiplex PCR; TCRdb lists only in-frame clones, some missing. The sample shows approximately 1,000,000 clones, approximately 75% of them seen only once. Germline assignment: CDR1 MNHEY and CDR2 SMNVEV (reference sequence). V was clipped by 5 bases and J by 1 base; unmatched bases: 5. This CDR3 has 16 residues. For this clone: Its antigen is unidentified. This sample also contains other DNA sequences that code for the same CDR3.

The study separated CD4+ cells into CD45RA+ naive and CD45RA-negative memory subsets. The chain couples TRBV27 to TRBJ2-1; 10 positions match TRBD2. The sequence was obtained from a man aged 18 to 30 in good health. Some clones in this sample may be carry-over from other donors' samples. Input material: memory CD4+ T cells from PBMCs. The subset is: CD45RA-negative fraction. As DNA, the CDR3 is TGTGCCAGCAGTCGGCTAGCGGGAGTATCCTACAATGAGCAGTTCTTC. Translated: CASSRLAGVSYNEQFF.